This TCR beta chain derives from a study of OX40 agonist ivuxolimab in advanced cancers. The overall study: In this cohort, patients received ivuxolimab, an agonistic anti-OX40 (CD134) antibody. Eligibility admitted prior anti-PD-1, anti-PD-L1 or anti-CTLA-4 therapy; around 38% had some.

Details on this clone: Its cognate antigen is unknown.

Regarding the study as a whole: Clonal expansion among partial responders at 0.1-3.0 mg/kg ranked near the lowest.

Produced via immunoSEQ multiplex PCR; TCRdb's table is partial and in-frame only. The data show about 130,000 clones, with about nine tenths seen just once and 0.7% to 0.85% held by the top ten. The investigators sampled blood at baseline, at cycle 4 day 1, and at cycle 7 day 1. V was shortened by 0 bases and J by 4 bases, with 6 bases between the two germline ends. In germline, CDR1 is GTSNPN, CDR2 SVGIG (reference sequence). The CDR3 is 12 amino acids. The clonotype comes from an adult with an advanced solid tumor such as melanoma, head and neck, liver or kidney cancer. J is TRBJ1-2 and V is TRBV30; D remains unclear. The sample in question was CD4+ or CD8+ T cells sorted from blood, obtained in a trial of the OX40 agonist ivuxolimab. The CDR3 bases are TGTGCCTGGAGTGTAGTCGGCTATGGCTACACCTTC. Amino acid sequence: CAWSVVGYGYTF.